A single sample gave rise to the 10 T cell receptor beta chains below, sequenced in a study of T cells in narcolepsy. Some clones are missing from TCRdb's copy, which holds only in-frame ones; the method was immunoSEQ multiplex PCR. This table holds 20,000 to 30,000 clones, less than 70% found once. The material sequenced was memory (CD45RA-) CD4+ T cells from blood. These receptors were obtained from a human donor in good health.

The CDR3 DNA is TGTGCCAGCAGTGTGGGGGGCGATCAGCCCCAGCATTTT. This codes for CASSVGGDQPQHF. The V and J genes are TRBV6-1 and TRBJ1-5; D is perhaps TRBD1 (6 bases). Trimming shortened V by 4 bases and J by 5 bases, and 9 bases separated the two germline ends. This CDR3 region has 13 residues. CDR1 MNHNS and CDR2 SASEGT come from the germline V gene.

The chain carries TRBV5-4 and TRBJ2-3; D could derive from TRBD1 or TRBD2 (5 bases each). Germline V gene data show CDR1 as SGHNT and CDR2 as YYREEE (reference sequence). This CDR3 region has 16 residues. Trimming shortened V by 4 bases and J by 5 bases, and 20 bases separated the two germline ends. The CDR3 loop reads CASSPKPTGRKDTQYF. CDR3 nucleotide sequence: TGTGCCAGCAGCCCGAAGCCTACGGGGCGCAAAGATACGCAGTATTTT.

The J gene is TRBJ2-7, the V gene TRBV19; either TRBD1 or TRBD2 may fit D (6 bases each). This CDR3 is 15 amino acids long. Germline V CDR1 and CDR2: LNHDA, SQIVND (reference sequence). V was pared by 5 bases and J by 0 bases, with 14 bases between. This CDR3 is CASSAHGGHSYEQYF. CDR3 DNA: TGTGCCAGTAGTGCCCACGGGGGACACTCCTACGAGCAGTACTTC.

This sequence joins TRBV7-9 and TRBJ1-2, with D hard to call. V was pared by 2 bases and J by 8 bases, with 24 bases between. This CDR3 contains 17 residues. Germline CDR1 SEHNR, CDR2 FQNEAQ (reference sequence). The CDR3 reads CASSLLGRPTFQDGYTF. The DNA of the CDR3 is TGTGCCAGCAGCTTATTGGGTCGGCCCACTTTTCAAGACGGCTACACCTTC.

The chain employs TRBV7-3 and TRBJ2-1; D is ambiguous. Germline V lookup: CDR1 SGHTA, CDR2 FQGTGA. Trimming pared 2 bases from V and 9 bases from J, leaving 11 bases between. This CDR3 has 13 amino acids. CDR3 nucleotide sequence: TGTGCCAGCAGCTTATTCCAGGCTGGTGAGCAGTTCTTC. It codes for CASSLFQAGEQFF. The full variable domain, rest sourced from reference TRBV7-3 and TRBJ2-1, is GAGVSQTPSNKVTEKGKYVELRCDPISGHTALYWYRQSLGQGPEFLIYFQGTGAADDSGLPNDRFFAVRPEGSVSTLKIQRTERGDSAVYLCASSLFQAGEQFFGPGTRLTVL.

The chain employs TRBV7-2 and TRBJ2-2; D might be TRBD2 (6 bases). This CDR3 has 13 residues. In germline, CDR1 is SGHTA, CDR2 FQGNSA. Trimming took 4 bases from V and 7 from J, leaving 10 bases between them. In DNA, the CDR3 is TGTGCCAGCAGCTCCCAGGGAGGCGGGGAGCTGTTTTTT. Protein sequence: CASSSQGGGELFF. Full variable domain (rest looked up from reference TRBV7-2 and TRBJ2-2): GAGVSQSPSNKVTEKGKDVELRCDPISGHTALYWYRQSLGQGLEFLIYFQGNSAPDKSGLPSDRFSAERTGGSVSTLTIQRTQQEDSAVYLCASSSQGGGELFFGEGSRLTVL.

The chain couples TRBV19 to TRBJ1-1; 10 positions agree with TRBD1. CDR1 is LNHDA and CDR2 is SQIVND in the germline V gene (reference sequence). The CDR3 extends over 15 amino acids. V gave up 4 bases and J gave up 0 bases; unmatched junction bases: 2. The DNA of the CDR3 is TGTGCCAGTAGTAAGGGACAGGGGTTGAACACTGAAGCTTTCTTT. This encodes CASSKGQGLNTEAFF.

The rearrangement links TRBV5-1 to TRBJ1-6; tentatively, D is TRBD1 (5 bases). V shed 0 bases and J shed 10 bases, with 17 bases lying between them. The CDR3 totals 16 residues. Germline lookup yields CDR1 SGHRS and CDR2 YFSETQ. The CDR3 nucleotides are TGCGCCAGCAGCTTGGGGGGGGGAAAGGCAGGCTCACCCCTCCACTTT. The encoded protein is CASSLGGGKAGSPLHF.

V is TRBV28 and J is TRBJ1-3; D is uncertain. The V gene's germline CDR1 is MDHEN and CDR2 SYDVKM. The CDR3 runs to 13 residues. V lost 6 bases and J 3 bases, leaving 9 bases between the germline ends. CDR3 DNA sequence: TGTGCCAGCAGCTCGAACCTTGGAAACACCATATATTTT. Residues: CASSSNLGNTIYF. The full variable domain, completed using reference TRBV28 and TRBJ1-3, is DVKVTQSSRYLVKRTGEKVFLECVQDMDHENMFWYRQDPGLGLRLIYFSYDVKMKEKGDIPEGYSVSREKKERFSLILESASTNQTSMYLCASSSNLGNTIYFGEGSWLTVV.

The chain carries TRBV19 and TRBJ1-4; D gene uncertain. The CDR3 covers 14 residues. Germline assignment: CDR1 LNHDA and CDR2 SQIVND (reference sequence). Trimming stripped 7 bases from V and 8 bases from J, with 17 bases between. The CDR3 nucleotides are TGTGCCAGTACCAGGAATCTACGCGGCGAAAAACTGTTTTTT. This codes for CASTRNLRGEKLFF.